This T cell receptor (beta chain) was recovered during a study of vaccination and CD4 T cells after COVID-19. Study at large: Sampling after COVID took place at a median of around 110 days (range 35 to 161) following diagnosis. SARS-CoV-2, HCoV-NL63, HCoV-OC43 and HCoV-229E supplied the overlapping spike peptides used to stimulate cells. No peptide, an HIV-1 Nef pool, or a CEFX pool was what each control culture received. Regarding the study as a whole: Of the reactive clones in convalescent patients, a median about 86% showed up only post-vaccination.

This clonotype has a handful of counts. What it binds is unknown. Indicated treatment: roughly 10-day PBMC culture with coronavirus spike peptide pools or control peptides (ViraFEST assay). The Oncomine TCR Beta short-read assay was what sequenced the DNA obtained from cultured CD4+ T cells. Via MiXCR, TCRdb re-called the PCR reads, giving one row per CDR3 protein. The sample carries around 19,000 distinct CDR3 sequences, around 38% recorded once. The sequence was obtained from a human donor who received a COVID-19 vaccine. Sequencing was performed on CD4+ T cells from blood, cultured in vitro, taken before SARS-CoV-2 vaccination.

The CDR3 loop is CATSGRQGATDTQYF. The CDR3 DNA sequence: TGTGCCACCAGTGGTAGACAGGGGGCCACAGATACGCAGTATTTT. The V gene is TRBV24-1, the J gene TRBJ2-3; 10 bases align to TRBD1. CDR3 length: 15 residues. In germline, CDR1 is KGHDR, CDR2 SFDVKD. The J segment lost 2 bases and the V segment lost 5 bases, leaving 3 bases of the junction unmatched.